The clone carrying this T cell receptor (beta chain) was picked up one time. The germline V and J ends were trimmed by 5 bases and 8 bases, with 15 bases remaining between them. CDR1 and CDR2 from the germline V gene are MNHEY and SVGAGI. The length of the CDR3 is 13 residues. This entry is derived from a study of blood T cell repertoires in COVID-19. Overall study: Sources were T cells, B-cell-depleted T cells, or PBMCs; the material itself was cDNA or gDNA.

As originally analysed: Reference gene primer amplification gave estimated nucleated cell counts. Only in-frame clones appear in the TCRdb table, and some are missing; sequencing was by immunoSEQ multiplex PCR. D and trimming come from the DNA, and the V and J calls and clone size come from that table. The profile covers 330,000 or so clones, with about 92% appearing a single time and around 3.9% taken by the ten largest. Sequencing was done on a sample of peripheral blood. This clonotype was sampled from an older woman with COVID-19, enrolled during active disease. The J gene is TRBJ1-1, the V gene TRBV6-5, with D possibly being TRBD1 (6 bases). The CDR3 spells CASSQTGGSEAFF. The CDR3 nucleotides read TGTGCCAGCAGTCAGACTGGGGGCTCGGAAGCTTTCTTT.